The entry that follows covers one TCR beta chain sequence. Other nucleotide sequences from this sample produce the same CDR3. Trimming took 5 bases from V and 0 from J, leaving 16 bases between them. This CDR3 is built from 17 residues. CDR1 is KGHDR, CDR2 SFDVKD, per germline. The assay was immunoSEQ multiplex PCR, and TCRdb's table has in-frame clones only and misses some. The data hold about 140,000 clones, with roughly 94% observed a single time. These data are taken from a study of control samples from healthy donors and cancer patients. This TCR came from a man aged 40-50 years in good health. Sample: blood. The rearrangement joins TRBV24-1 to TRBJ1-5; D remains ambiguous. The chain's CDR3 is CATSGLGRMNSNQPQHF. As DNA, the CDR3 is TGTGCCACCAGTGGTCTTGGACGGATGAATAGCAATCAGCCCCAGCATTTT.